Sequencing of this TCR beta chain was carried out in a study of blood T cell repertoires in COVID-19. V lost 2 bases and J 1 base, leaving 20 bases between the germline ends. This CDR3 spans 18 amino acids. Germline assignment: CDR1 MNHEY and CDR2 SVGEGT. As originally analysed: Amplification of reference gene primers was used by the study to estimate nucleated cell counts. Profiling relied on immunoSEQ multiplex PCR, and the TCRdb table lists in-frame clones only, not all of them. D and trimming were read from the DNA, whereas the V and J calls and clone size are those reported in that table. This sample yields under 200,000 clones, of which 87% are seen a single time; 7% to 8% belongs to the top ten.

The receptor was isolated from a woman aged 45 to 65 who had recovered from COVID-19. Source material: PBMCs or T cells enriched from blood (not recorded which). The chain carries TRBV6-2 or TRBV6-3 and TRBJ2-5; D is possibly TRBD2 (6 bases). The CDR3 region has the DNA TGTGCCAGCAGTTACCCCCAGCGGGCAACCCCTTTCCAAGAGACCCAGTACTTC. The encoded protein is CASSYPQRATPFQETQYF.